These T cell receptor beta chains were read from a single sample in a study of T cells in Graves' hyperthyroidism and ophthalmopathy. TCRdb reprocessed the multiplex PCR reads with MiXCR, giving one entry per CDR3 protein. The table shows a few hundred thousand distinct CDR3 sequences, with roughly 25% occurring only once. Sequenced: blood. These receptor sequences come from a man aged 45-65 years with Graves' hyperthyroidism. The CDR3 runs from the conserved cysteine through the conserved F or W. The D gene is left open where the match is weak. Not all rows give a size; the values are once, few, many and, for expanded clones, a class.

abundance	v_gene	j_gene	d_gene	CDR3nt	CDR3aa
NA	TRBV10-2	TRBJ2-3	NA	TGCGCCAGCAGTGATTGGACGGGAGTCGGCACAGATACGCAGTATTTT	CASSDWTGVGTDTQYF
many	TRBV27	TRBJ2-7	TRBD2	TGTGCCAGCAGTCACTCGGGACTAGTCCGCGAGCAGTACTTC	CASSHSGLVREQYF
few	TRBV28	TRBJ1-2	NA	TGTGCCAGCAGTTTAGGTGGGGGTCCTAATGGCTACACCTTC	CASSLGGGPNGYTF
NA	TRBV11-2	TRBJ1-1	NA	TGTGCCAGCAGCCCAAGCCGGGATTTAAACACTGAAGCTTTCTTT	CASSPSRDLNTEAFF
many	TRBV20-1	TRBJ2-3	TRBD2	TGCAGTGCTAGTGAGGGACTAGCGGGAACGCAGTATTTT	CSASEGLAGTQYF
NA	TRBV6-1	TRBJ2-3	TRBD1	TGTGCCAGCAGGAGAACAGGGGTTTGGGGCACAGATACGCAGTATTTT	CASRRTGVWGTDTQYF
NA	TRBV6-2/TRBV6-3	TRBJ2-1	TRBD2	TGTGCCAGCAGTGGGGGGGGGACTAGCGGGAAACCCATTGGTGGCAATGAGCAGTTCTTC	CASSGGGTSGKPIGGNEQFF
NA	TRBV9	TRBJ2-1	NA	TGTGCCAGCAGCGCCGCCGGGGTTAGCTCCTACAATGAGCAGTTCTTC	CASSAAGVSSYNEQFF
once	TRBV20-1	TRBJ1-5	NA	TGCAGTGCTAGGGGTAGCAATCAGCCCCAGCATTTT	CSARGSNQPQHF
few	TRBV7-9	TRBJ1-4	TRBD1	TGTGCCAGCAGACCGGGACAGGGGACGTCTAATGAAAAACTGTTTTTT	CASRPGQGTSNEKLFF
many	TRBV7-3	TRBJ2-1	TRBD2	TGTGCCAGCAGCTTACGAGCTAGCGGGCTCTATGAGCAGTTCTTC	CASSLRASGLYEQFF
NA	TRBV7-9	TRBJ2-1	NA	TGTGCCAGCAGCTTCCGGGACCGGGAAGCTAGATACAATGAGCAGTTCTTC	CASSFRDREARYNEQFF
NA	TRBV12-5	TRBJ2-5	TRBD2	TGTGCTAGTGGAACCGGGACTAGCGAGACCCAGTACTTC	CASGTGTSETQYF
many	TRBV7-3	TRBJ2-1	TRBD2	TGTGCCAGCAGCCCCGTGAGCGGGAATTTTGATGAGCAGTTCTTC	CASSPVSGNFDEQFF
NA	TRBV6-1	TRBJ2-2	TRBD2	TGTGCCAGCAGCAAGACTAGCGGGAGTGCCGGGGAGCTGTTTTTT	CASSKTSGSAGELFF
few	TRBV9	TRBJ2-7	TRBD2	TGTGCCAGCAGCGTAGGGGAGGGCTACGAGCAGTACTTC	CASSVGEGYEQYF
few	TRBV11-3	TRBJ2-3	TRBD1	TGTGCCAGCAGCCCTCCGGACAGGACTAGCACAGATACGCAGTATTTT	CASSPPDRTSTDTQYF
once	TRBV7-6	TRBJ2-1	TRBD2	TGTGCCAGCAGCTTAGAAGGGACTAGCGGGAGTGAGCAGTTCTTC	CASSLEGTSGSEQFF
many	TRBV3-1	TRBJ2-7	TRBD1	TGTGCCAGCAGCTTTGGACAGGGGGCGCGGGAGCAGTACTTC	CASSFGQGAREQYF
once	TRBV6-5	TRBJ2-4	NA	TGTGCCAGCAGTTACGGTCGGTTTAATCAAGCCAAAAACATTCAGTACTTC	CASSYGRFNQAKNIQYF
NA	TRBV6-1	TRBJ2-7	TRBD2	TGTGCCAGCAGTGAATCCATAGCGGGAGATAGGGACGAGCAGTACTTC	CASSESIAGDRDEQYF
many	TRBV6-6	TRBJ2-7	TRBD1	TGTGCCAGCAGTTATGGGACAGGAAGTAGGGAGCAGTACTTC	CASSYGTGSREQYF
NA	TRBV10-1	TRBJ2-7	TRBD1	TGCGCCAGAATACCCGGACAGGGGGCCTTCGTCCCCTACGAGCAGTACTTC	CARIPGQGAFVPYEQYF
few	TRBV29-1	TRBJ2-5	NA	TGCAGCGTTGAAGATCAAGGGGGTACAGAGACCCAGTACTTC	CSVEDQGGTETQYF
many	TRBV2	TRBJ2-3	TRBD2	TGTGCCAGCAGTGAAGCCCCCCGAGGGACTAGCGGGAGATCGGATACGCAGTATTTT	CASSEAPRGTSGRSDTQYF
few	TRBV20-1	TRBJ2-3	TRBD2	TGCAGTGCTACCCCGATCGCGGGACTAAGCACAGATACGCAGTATTTT	CSATPIAGLSTDTQYF
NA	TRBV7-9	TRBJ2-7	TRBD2	TGTGCCAGCAGGTCCACTAGCGGCAGCTCCCACGAGCAGTACTTC	CASRSTSGSSHEQYF
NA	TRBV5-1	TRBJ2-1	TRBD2	TGCGCCAGCAGCTCCGGACTAGTCACCCACCCCAATGAGCAGTTCTTC	CASSSGLVTHPNEQFF
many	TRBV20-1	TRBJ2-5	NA	TGCAGTGCTAGAGGCCTCCCAAGGGGGAGAATCCAAGAGACCCAGTACTTC	CSARGLPRGRIQETQYF
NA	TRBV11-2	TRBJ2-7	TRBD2	TGTGCCAGCAGCTCCGGACTAGCGGCTACTATCTACGAGCAGTACTTC	CASSSGLAATIYEQYF
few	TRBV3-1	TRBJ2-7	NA	TGTGCCAGCAGCCTCGGGCTCCAATCCCACGAGCAGTACTTC	CASSLGLQSHEQYF
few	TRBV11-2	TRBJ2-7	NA	TGTGCCAGCAGCTTAGAACAGGGGGGGACCTACGAGCAGTACTTC	CASSLEQGGTYEQYF
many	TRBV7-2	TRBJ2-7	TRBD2	TGTGCCAGCAGCTTCCTAGCGGGTTACGAGCAGTACTTC	CASSFLAGYEQYF
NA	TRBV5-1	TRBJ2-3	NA	TGCGCCAGCAGCTTCACCGAACGAGGCACAGATACGCAGTATTTT	CASSFTERGTDTQYF
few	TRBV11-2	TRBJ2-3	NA	TGTGCCAGCAGCTTAGGGGCCGGCGGCGGGGTGGCAGATACGCAGTATTTT	CASSLGAGGGVADTQYF
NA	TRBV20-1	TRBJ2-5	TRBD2	TGCAGTGCTAGAGATTGGGGACTAGCGGGAGAGACAGAGACCCAGTACTTC	CSARDWGLAGETETQYF
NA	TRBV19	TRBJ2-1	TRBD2	TGTGCCAGTAGTATCCCGCTAGCGGGGGAGCAGTTCTTC	CASSIPLAGEQFF
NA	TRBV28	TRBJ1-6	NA	TGTGCCACAAAGGAGGCAGGGTTGGATTCACCCCTCCACTTT	CATKEAGLDSPLHF
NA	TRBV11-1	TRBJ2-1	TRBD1	TGTGCCAGCAGCTCAAGGGGGACAGGGGTTTTTCTCGAGCAGTTCTTC	CASSSRGTGVFLEQFF
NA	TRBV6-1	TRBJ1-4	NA	TGTGCCAGCAGGGAGACAGCAACTAATGAAAAACTGTTTTTT	CASRETATNEKLFF
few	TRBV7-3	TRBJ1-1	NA	TGTGCCAGCAGCTTAAAGGGGGGAACGGGCACTGAAGCTTTCTTT	CASSLKGGTGTEAFF
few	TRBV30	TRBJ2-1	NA	TGTGCCTGGAGTAAGGGGTCTGGTGAGCAGTTCTTC	CAWSKGSGEQFF
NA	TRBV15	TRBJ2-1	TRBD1	TGTGCCACCAGCAGAGATAGGGACAGAAATGAGCAGTTCTTC	CATSRDRDRNEQFF
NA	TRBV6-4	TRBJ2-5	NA	TGTGCCAGCAGTGTGGGACTCCTTAAGGAGACCCAGTACTTC	CASSVGLLKETQYF
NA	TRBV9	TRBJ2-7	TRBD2	TGTGCCAGCAGCGGCGGGACTAGCGGGAACTACGAGCAGTACTTC	CASSGGTSGNYEQYF
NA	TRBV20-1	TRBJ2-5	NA	TGCAGTGCTAGGGCCGGGCCCCAGTACTTC	CSARAGPQYF
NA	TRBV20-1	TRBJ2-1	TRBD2	TGCAGTGCTCCCACTACTAGCGGGAAATACAATGAGCAGTTCTTC	CSAPTTSGKYNEQFF
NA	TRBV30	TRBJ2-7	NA	TGTGCCTGGGGGATCTACGAGCAGTACTTC	CAWGIYEQYF
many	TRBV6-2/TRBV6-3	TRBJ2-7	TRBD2	TGTGCCAGCATGAGGCGGGAGAACGAGCAGTACTTC	CASMRRENEQYF
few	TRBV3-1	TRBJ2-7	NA	TGTGCCAGCAGCCAACGACTAGGCCCTGTGGGCGAGCAGTACTTC	CASSQRLGPVGEQYF
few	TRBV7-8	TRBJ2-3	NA	TGTGCCAGCAGCTTAGCTAGGGACACAGATACGCAGTATTTT	CASSLARDTDTQYF
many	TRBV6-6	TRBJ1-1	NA	TGTGCCAGCAGTTACAGAGCGGCACGAGAAGCTTTCTTT	CASSYRAAREAFF
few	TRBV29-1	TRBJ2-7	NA	TGCAGCGTGGGACAAGCCTACGAGCAGTACTTC	CSVGQAYEQYF
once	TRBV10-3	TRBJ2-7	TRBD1	TGTGCCATCAGTGTTCAGGGGGCGCGGGACGAGCAGTACTTC	CAISVQGARDEQYF
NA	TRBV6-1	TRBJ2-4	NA	TGTGCCAGCAGTGAAAATTTGGGTGGAGGAAACATTCAGTACTTC	CASSENLGGGNIQYF
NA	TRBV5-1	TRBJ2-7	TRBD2	TGCGCCAGCAGCTCGGGACTAGCGGGAGGGGCCTACGAGCAGTACTTC	CASSSGLAGGAYEQYF
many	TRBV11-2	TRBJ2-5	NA	TGTGCCAGCAGCTTAGGTTCCCACCTGGAGACCCAGTACTTC	CASSLGSHLETQYF
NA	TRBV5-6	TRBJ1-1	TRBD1	TGTGCCAGCAGCGTCGGGACAGGCGTTATGAACACTGAAGCTTTCTTT	CASSVGTGVMNTEAFF
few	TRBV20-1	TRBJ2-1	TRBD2	TGCAGTGCTGAACTAGCGGGAGCAAATGAGCAGTTCTTC	CSAELAGANEQFF